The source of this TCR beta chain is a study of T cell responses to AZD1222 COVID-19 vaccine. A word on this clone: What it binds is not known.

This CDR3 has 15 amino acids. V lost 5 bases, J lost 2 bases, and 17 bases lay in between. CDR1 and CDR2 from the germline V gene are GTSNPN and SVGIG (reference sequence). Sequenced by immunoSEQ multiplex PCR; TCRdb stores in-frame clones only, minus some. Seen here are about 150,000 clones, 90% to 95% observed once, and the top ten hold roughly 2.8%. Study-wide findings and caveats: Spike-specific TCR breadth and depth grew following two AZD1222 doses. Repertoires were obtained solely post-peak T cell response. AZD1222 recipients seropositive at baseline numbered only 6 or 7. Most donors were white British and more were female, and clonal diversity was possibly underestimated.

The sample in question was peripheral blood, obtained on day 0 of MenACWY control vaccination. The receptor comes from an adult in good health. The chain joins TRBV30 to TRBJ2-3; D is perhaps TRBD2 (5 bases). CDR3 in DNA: TGTGCCTGGGGGGAGTTTGGAGGCTCCACAGATACGCAGTATTTT. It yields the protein CAWGEFGGSTDTQYF.